Sequencing of this T cell receptor (beta chain) was carried out in a study of spatial heterogeneity in lung cancer. TCRdb analysed the 5' RACE reads with MiXCR anew, one entry per CDR3 protein. The sample includes under 8,000 distinct CDR3 sequences, 4.5% to 7% of them seen just once. The CDR3 has 15 residues. CDR1 is MNHEY and CDR2 is SVGAGI in the germline V gene. Trimming stripped 5 bases from V and 0 bases from J, with 12 bases between. Concerning this clonotype itself: Since it is a stray read in a library aimed at alpha chains, this beta chain has a size that is not meaningful.

The time point denotes: sample taken at primary tumor resection. Sequencing was performed on whole RNA extracted from tumor and nontumor lung tissue, or from frozen PBMC, and the material was left unsorted. The sequences come from normal lung tissue next to the tumor, collected at surgery. The V call is TRBV6-5, the J call TRBJ2-3, with a possible D match to TRBD2 (6 bases). This receptor was identified in a female donor with early-stage non-small cell lung cancer. The CDR3 protein is CASSMSGSSTDTQYF. The CDR3 coding sequence is TGTGCCAGCAGTATGAGCGGGTCTAGCACAGATACGCAGTATTTT.